The present T cell receptor (beta chain) was sequenced within a study of blood T cell repertoires in COVID-19 (dated by TCRdb to 2018 to 2020). Context from the whole study: The collaborator samples originated in the United States, Italy and Spain and spanned the acute and convalescent phases of COVID-19. The repertoires were made available in a free public database intended to serve as a resource for research on the immune response to SARS-CoV-2. The dataset comprised deeply sampled blood TCRbeta repertoires from subjects exposed to, actively infected with, or recovered from COVID-19. The material from the prospective study consisted of cDNA or gDNA derived from T cells, B-cell-depleted T cells, or PBMCs. Samples came from the ongoing ImmuneRACE study (first 160 participants) plus 1,254 subjects from 6 global collaborators. Where HLA class I and class II types were available, the types were taken from metadata supplied by the sample provider, not from assay-based typing. A de-identified subject ID, COVID-19 status, age in years and sex were almost always included in the sample metadata. The paper as a whole reports these results and caveats: The amount of clinical and demographic metadata varied by source and participant and was provided uncurated.

TCRbeta CDR3 regions were amplified from genomic DNA using the immunoSEQ Assay, a bias-controlled multiplex PCR. The study's own analysis went as follows. Within the assay, amplification of reference gene primers was used to estimate how many nucleated cells each sample contained. To quantify the absolute abundance of each unique TCRbeta CDR3 rearrangement, sequence reads were collapsed and filtered. Productive Simpson clonality was computed per sample as the square root of Simpson's diversity index over productive rearrangements. Imported from immuneACCESS, the table was reduced by TCRdb to in-frame sequences with V and J called. These copies leave out some clones; in studies compared against another copy, an unresolved V gene accounts for under half, and the cause of the remainder is not known. V, J and clone size derive from that table, while D and trimming were established from the DNA sequence. This sample comprises 130,000 or so clones, about 90% of them detected only once. The ten top clones hold roughly 2.5% of the sample.

The CDR3 runs 15 amino acids, cysteine and phenylalanine included. The DNA shown is the 45-base CDR3, in frame from base 1. V is trimmed back by 5 bases and J by 2 bases, and the junction contains 6 bases that no gene match accounts for. Sequences SNHLY (CDR1) and FYNNEI (CDR2) are obtained from the germline V gene. The collaborating institutions used their own protocols to collect whole blood in K2EDTA tubes. For TCRbeta analysis, collaborators shipped samples as frozen whole blood, isolated PBMCs, or DNA extracted from either of those sample types. The count of this clone is one. It lacks a known antigen. Base qualities were left out, and no much larger clone turns up one base away.

The sequence came from a man between 50 and 59 years old with active COVID-19. In this chain, TRBV2 is recombined with TRBJ2-7; 10 junctional bases match TRBD1. The sequencing sample was made of peripheral blood. The DNA is as follows: TGTGCCAGCAGTACGCGGGGGACAGGGGCCTACGAGCAGTACTTC. Its protein reads: CASSTRGTGAYEQYF.